This T cell receptor (beta chain) was sequenced in a study of molecular identifiers for immune sequencing clone quantification. About the study: For replicates, RNA isolated from 20,000 or 100,000 naive CD8 cells was divided into five portions, of which four were sequenced.

This clonotype was detected a few times. In germline, CDR1 is DFQATT, CDR2 SNEGSKA (reference sequence). Trimming took 3 bases from V and 1 from J, leaving 10 bases between them. The CDR3 runs 13 residues. Bulk TCR library preparation followed previously described methods with listed TCR primers. In TCRdb, the PCR reads were re-called with MiXCR into one record per CDR3 protein. The table has 400,000 to 600,000 distinct CDR3 sequences, about a fifth seen once. The sequence came from a human donor in good health. Some libraries in this study had Jurkat cell RNA spiked in. Sequenced material: naive CD8+ T cells from blood, with Jurkat cell RNA spiked in. The sample's subset: FACS-sorted CD8+CD4-CCR7+CD45RA+ naive T cells. The chain employs TRBV20-1 and TRBJ2-7; tentatively, D is TRBD1 (5 bases). The CDR3 loop reads CSARGLVSYEQYF. The CDR3, as DNA: TGCAGTGCTAGGGGGCTAGTGTCCTACGAGCAGTACTTC.